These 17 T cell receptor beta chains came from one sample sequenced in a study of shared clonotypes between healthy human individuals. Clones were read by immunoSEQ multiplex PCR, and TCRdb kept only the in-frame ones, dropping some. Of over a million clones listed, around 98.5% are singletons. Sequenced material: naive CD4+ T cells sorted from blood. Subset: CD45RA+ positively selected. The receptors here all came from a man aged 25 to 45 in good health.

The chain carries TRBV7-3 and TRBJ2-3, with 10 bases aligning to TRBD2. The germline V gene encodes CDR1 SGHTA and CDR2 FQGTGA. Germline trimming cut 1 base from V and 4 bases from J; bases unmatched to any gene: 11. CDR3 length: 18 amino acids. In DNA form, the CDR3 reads TGTGCCAGCAGCTTAAGTCTAGCGGGAGAAAAATCCCCAGATACGCAGTATTTT. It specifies CASSLSLAGEKSPDTQYF.

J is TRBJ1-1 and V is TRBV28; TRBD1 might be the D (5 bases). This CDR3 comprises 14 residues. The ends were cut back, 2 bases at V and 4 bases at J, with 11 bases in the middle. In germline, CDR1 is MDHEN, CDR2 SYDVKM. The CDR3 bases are TGTGCCAGCAGTTTAGCAGGGCCACGCACTGAAGCTTTCTTT. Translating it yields CASSLAGPRTEAFF.

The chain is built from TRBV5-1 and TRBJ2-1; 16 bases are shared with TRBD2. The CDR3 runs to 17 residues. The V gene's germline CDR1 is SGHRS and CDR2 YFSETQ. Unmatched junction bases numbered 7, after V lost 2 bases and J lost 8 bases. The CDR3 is CASSLPGLAGGPHEQFF. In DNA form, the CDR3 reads TGCGCCAGCAGCTTACCGGGACTAGCGGGAGGGCCCCATGAGCAGTTCTTC.

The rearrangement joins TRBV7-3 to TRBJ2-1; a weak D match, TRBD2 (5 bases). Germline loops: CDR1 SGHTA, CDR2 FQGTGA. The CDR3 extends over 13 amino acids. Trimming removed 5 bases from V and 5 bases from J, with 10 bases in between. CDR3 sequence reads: CASSLGLHNEQFF. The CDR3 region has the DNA TGTGCCAGCAGCCTCGGACTCCACAATGAGCAGTTCTTC.

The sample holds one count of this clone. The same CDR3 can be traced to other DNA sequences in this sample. The CDR3: CASSPGTGGRETQYF. The DNA of the CDR3 is TGTGCCAGCTCACCCGGGACAGGGGGCCGAGAGACCCAGTACTTC. The chain has TRBV18 and TRBJ2-5; 12 bases match TRBD1. The CDR3 consists of 15 residues. The junction had 3 bases not matched to a gene; V was cut back by 3 bases and J by 4 bases. Germline-derived CDR1 and CDR2 are KGHSH and LQKENI.

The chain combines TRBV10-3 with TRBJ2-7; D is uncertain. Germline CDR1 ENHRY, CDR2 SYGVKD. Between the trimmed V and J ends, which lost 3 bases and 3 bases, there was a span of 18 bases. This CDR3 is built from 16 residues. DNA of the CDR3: TGTGCCATCAGTGACCCAACGGGTGGTCTATACTACGAGCAGTACTTC. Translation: CAISDPTGGLYYEQYF.

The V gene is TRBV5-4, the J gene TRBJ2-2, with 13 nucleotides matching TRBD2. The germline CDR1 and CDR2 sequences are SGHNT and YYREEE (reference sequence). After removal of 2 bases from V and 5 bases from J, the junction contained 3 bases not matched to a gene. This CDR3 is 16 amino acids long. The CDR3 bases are TGTGCCAGCAGCTTAACTAGCGGGAGGGATACCGGGGAGCTGTTTTTT. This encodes CASSLTSGRDTGELFF.

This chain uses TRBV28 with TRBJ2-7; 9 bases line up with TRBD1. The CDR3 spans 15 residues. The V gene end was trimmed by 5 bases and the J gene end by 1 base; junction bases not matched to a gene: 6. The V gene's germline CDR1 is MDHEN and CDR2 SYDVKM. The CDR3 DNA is TGTGCCAGCAGTCCATTGACAGGGGGATCCTACGAGCAGTACTTC. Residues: CASSPLTGGSYEQYF.

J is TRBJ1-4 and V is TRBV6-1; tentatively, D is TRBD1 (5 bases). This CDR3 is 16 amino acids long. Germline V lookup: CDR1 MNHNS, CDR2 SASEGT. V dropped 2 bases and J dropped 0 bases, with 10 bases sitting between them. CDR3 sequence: CASSEPRGATNEKLFF. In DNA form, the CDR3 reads TGTGCCAGCAGTGAACCAAGGGGCGCAACTAATGAAAAACTGTTTTTT.

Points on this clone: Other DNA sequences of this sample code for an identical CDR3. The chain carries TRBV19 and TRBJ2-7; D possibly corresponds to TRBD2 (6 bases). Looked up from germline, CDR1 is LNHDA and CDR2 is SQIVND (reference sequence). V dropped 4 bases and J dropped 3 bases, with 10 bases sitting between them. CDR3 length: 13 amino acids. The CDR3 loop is CASSTGLSYEQYF. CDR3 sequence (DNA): TGTGCCAGTAGTACGGGACTGAGCTACGAGCAGTACTTC.

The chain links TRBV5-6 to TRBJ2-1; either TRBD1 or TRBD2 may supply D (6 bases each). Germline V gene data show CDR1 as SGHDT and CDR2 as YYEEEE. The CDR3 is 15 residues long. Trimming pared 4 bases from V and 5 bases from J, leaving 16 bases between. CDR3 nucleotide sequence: TGTGCCAGCAGCCGAGGCGGGACAATTGACAATGAGCAGTTCTTC. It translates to CASSRGGTIDNEQFF.

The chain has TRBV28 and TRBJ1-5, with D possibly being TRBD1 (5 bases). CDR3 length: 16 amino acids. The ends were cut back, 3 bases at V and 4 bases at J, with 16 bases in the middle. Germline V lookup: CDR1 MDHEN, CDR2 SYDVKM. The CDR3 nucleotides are TGTGCCAGCAGTTTGGGGTGGCTAGGGGTGAATCAGCCCCAGCATTTT. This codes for CASSLGWLGVNQPQHF. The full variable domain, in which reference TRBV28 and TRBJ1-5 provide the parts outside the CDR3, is DVKVTQSSRYLVKRTGEKVFLECVQDMDHENMFWYRQDPGLGLRLIYFSYDVKMKEKGDIPEGYSVSREKKERFSLILESASTNQTSMYLCASSLGWLGVNQPQHFGDGTRLSIL.

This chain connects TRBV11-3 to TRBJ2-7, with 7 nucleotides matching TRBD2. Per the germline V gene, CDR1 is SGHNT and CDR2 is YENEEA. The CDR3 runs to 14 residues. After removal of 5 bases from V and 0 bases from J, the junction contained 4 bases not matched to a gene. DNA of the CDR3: TGTGCCAGCAGCGCCACTAGCGTCTCCTACGAGCAGTACTTC. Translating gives CASSATSVSYEQYF.

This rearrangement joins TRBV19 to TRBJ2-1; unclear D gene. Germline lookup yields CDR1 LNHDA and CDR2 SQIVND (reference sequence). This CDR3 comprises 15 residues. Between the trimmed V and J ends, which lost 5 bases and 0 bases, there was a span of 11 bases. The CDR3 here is CASSPSWSSYNEQFF. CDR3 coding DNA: TGTGCCAGTAGTCCCAGTTGGAGCTCCTACAATGAGCAGTTCTTC.

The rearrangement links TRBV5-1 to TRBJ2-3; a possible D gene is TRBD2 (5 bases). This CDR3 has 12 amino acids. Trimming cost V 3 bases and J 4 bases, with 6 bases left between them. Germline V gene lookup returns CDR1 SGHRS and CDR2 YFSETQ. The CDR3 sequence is CASSWGADTQYF. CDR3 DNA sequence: TGCGCCAGCAGCTGGGGAGCAGATACGCAGTATTTT.

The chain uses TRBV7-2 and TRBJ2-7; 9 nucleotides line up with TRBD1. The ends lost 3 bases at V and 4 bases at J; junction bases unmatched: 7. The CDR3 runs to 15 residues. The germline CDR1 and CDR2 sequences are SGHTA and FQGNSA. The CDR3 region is CASSLGQGRLYEQYF. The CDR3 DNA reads TGTGCCAGCAGCTTGGGACAGGGTCGCCTGTACGAGCAGTACTTC.

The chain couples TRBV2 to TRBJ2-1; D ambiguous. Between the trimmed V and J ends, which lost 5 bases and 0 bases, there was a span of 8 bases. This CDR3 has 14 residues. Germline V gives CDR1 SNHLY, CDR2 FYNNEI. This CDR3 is CASSRQSSYNEQFF. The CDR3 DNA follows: TGTGCCAGCAGTCGGCAAAGCTCCTACAATGAGCAGTTCTTC.